This passage covers 25 T cell receptor beta chains from one sample sequenced in a study of OX40 agonist ivuxolimab in advanced cancers. The table came from immunoSEQ multiplex PCR; TCRdb's copy has only in-frame clones and leaves some out. The data contain roughly 70,000 clones, around 85% of them singletons. Specimen: CD4+ or CD8+ T cells sorted from blood, collected in a trial of the OX40 agonist ivuxolimab. The receptors shown here come from an adult with an advanced solid tumor such as melanoma, head and neck, liver or kidney cancer.

The chain employs TRBV5-4 and TRBJ2-2, with D uncertain. In germline, CDR1 is SGHNT, CDR2 YYREEE (reference sequence). The CDR3 length is 13 residues. Trimming pared 4 bases from V and 5 bases from J, leaving 9 bases between. The CDR3 region has the DNA TGTGCCAGCAGCCGAACTGAAACCGGGGAGCTGTTTTTT. Its translation is CASSRTETGELFF.

The chain joins TRBV11-2 to TRBJ2-2, with 11 bases identical to TRBD1. Germline loops: CDR1 SGHAT, CDR2 FQNNGV. The ends lost 5 bases at V and 6 bases at J; junction bases unmatched: 5. There are 15 residues in the CDR3. CDR3 sequence (DNA): TGTGCCAGCAGCGTGGGACAGGGGGTCGCCGGGGAGCTGTTTTTT. Encoded protein: CASSVGQGVAGELFF.

The chain combines TRBV5-1 with TRBJ2-1, with D perhaps assigned TRBD1 or TRBD2 (5 bases each). The germline V gene encodes CDR1 SGHRS and CDR2 YFSETQ. V was shortened by 0 bases and J by 4 bases, with 26 bases between the two germline ends. This CDR3 comprises 20 residues. CDR3 in DNA: TGCGCCAGCAGCTTGGTTGGCAGGGTTTTTGGTAGCGACACATACAATGAGCAGTTCTTC. Translating gives CASSLVGRVFGSDTYNEQFF.

The chain carries TRBV5-1 and TRBJ2-3; possibly TRBD1 for D (5 bases). V shed 4 bases and J shed 0 bases, with 12 bases lying between them. From germline, CDR1 is SGHRS and CDR2 YFSETQ. CDR3 length: 15 amino acids. The CDR3 bases are TGCGCCAGCAGCCCGACAGTCCTGAGCACAGATACGCAGTATTTT. Translated: CASSPTVLSTDTQYF.

The gene calls are TRBV5-4 and TRBJ2-3; D is unclear. V lost 2 bases and J lost 6, with 4 bases in between. Germline CDR1 is SGHNT and CDR2 is YYREEE (reference sequence). The CDR3 extends over 11 amino acids. The chain's CDR3 is CASSLRDTQYF. The CDR3 nucleotides are TGTGCCAGCAGCTTAAGGGATACGCAGTATTTT.

The chain joins TRBV18 to TRBJ2-1; TRBD2 might be the D (6 bases). Trimming shortened V by 1 base and J by 6 bases, and 13 bases separated the two germline ends. This CDR3 is 15 amino acids long. CDR1 is KGHSH and CDR2 is LQKENI in the germline V gene. This CDR3 is CASSPRGGNLNEQFF. CDR3 nucleotide sequence: TGTGCCAGCTCACCACGGGGCGGGAATCTCAATGAGCAGTTCTTC.

Note on this clone: A read error may account for a junction end that differs from germline. This sample includes further DNA sequences coding for the same CDR3. The chain combines TRBV2 with TRBJ1-2; D gene ambiguous. The CDR3 contains 12 residues. Germline-derived CDR1 and CDR2 are SNHLY and FYNNEI. The CDR3 region is CASSVRGYGYTF. The DNA for the CDR3 is TGCGCCAGCAGCGTTCGTGGCTATGGCTACACCTTC.

The CDR3: CASSLAVNSYEQYF. The CDR3 bases are TGTGCCAGCAGCTTAGCGGTGAACTCCTACGAGCAGTACTTC. This chain links TRBV7-2 with TRBJ2-7; D is unresolved. Trimming shortened V by 0 bases and J by 0 bases, and 6 bases separated the two germline ends. CDR3 length: 14 residues. The germline V gene has CDR1 SGHTA and CDR2 FQGNSA. The full variable domain, completed using reference TRBV7-2 and TRBJ2-7, is GAGVSQSPSNKVTEKGKDVELRCDPISGHTALYWYRQSLGQGLEFLIYFQGNSAPDKSGLPSDRFSAERTGGSVSTLTIQRTQQEDSAVYLCASSLAVNSYEQYFGPGTRLTVT.

The rearrangement joins TRBV19 to TRBJ1-1, with 8 nucleotides matching TRBD1. The germline CDR1 and CDR2 sequences are LNHDA and SQIVND (reference sequence). CDR3 length: 13 residues. The trim removed 5 bases at V and 4 bases at J, leaving 3 bases unmatched. For the CDR3, the DNA is TGTGCCAGTAGTTCAACAGGGGGCACTGAAGCTTTCTTT. It yields the protein CASSSTGGTEAFF. Drawing the rest from reference TRBV19 and TRBJ1-1, the complete variable domain is DGGITQSPKYLFRKEGQNVTLSCEQNLNHDAMYWYRQDPGQGLRLIYYSQIVNDFQKGDIAEGYSVSREKKESFPLTVTSAQKNPTAFYLCASSSTGGTEAFFGQGTRLTVV.

The DNA for the CDR3 is TGTGCCAGCAGCAGATGGGGAGACACCGGGGAGCTGTTTTTT. Residues: CASSRWGDTGELFF. This sequence joins TRBV7-2 and TRBJ2-2, with D possibly matching TRBD2 (5 bases). This CDR3 has 14 residues. Germline V gene data show CDR1 as SGHTA and CDR2 as FQGNSA. V shed 5 bases and J shed 3 bases, with 10 bases lying between them.

This chain connects TRBV2 to TRBJ2-2, with a weak D call TRBD1 (6 bases). CDR3 length equals 14 residues. The V end was cut by 9 bases, the J end by 0 bases, with 11 bases between. CDR1 is SNHLY, CDR2 FYNNEI, per germline. CDR3 protein: CASGTRANTGELFF. The CDR3 bases are TGTGCCAGTGGGACAAGGGCGAACACCGGGGAGCTGTTTTTT.

This clone was seen once. The rearrangement joins TRBV14 to TRBJ2-5; 8 positions agree with TRBD1. The CDR3 loop spans 14 amino acids. V was clipped by 3 bases and J by 4 bases; unmatched bases: 4. The germline V gene has CDR1 SGHDN and CDR2 FVKESK. CDR3 sequence reads: CASSQDRVGETQYF. In nucleotides, the CDR3 is TGTGCCAGCAGCCAGGACAGGGTAGGAGAGACCCAGTACTTC.

This clone was observed once. The rearrangement uses TRBV7-9 and TRBJ1-1, with 10 bases fitting TRBD1. There are 18 residues in the CDR3. J lost 5 bases, V lost 5 bases, and 17 bases had no gene match. Germline V gene sequence: CDR1 SEHNR, CDR2 FQNEAQ (reference sequence). CDR3 sequence: CASSLDLRDRGSRTEAFF. The CDR3 DNA reads TGTGCCAGCAGCCTAGACCTCCGGGACAGGGGATCGAGGACTGAAGCTTTCTTT.

This chain joins TRBV5-1 and TRBJ1-1; D is unclear. Per germline, CDR1 SGHRS and CDR2 YFSETQ. The CDR3 runs 12 residues. V was shortened by 0 bases and J by 4 bases, with 4 bases between the two germline ends. CDR3 protein: CASSLGSTEAFF. The CDR3 DNA sequence: TGCGCCAGCAGCTTGGGGAGCACTGAAGCTTTCTTT.

This clone was observed a handful of times. This chain links TRBV30 with TRBJ1-2, with 7 bases aligning to TRBD1. The CDR3 totals 16 residues. Trimming removed 2 bases from V and 1 base from J; junction bases left unmatched: 10. Germline values: CDR1 GTSNPN, CDR2 SVGIG (reference sequence). This CDR3 is CAWSPPDRRFNYGYTF. CDR3 coding DNA: TGTGCCTGGAGTCCCCCGGACAGGCGTTTTAACTATGGCTACACCTTC.

V usage is TRBV6-6 and J usage is TRBJ1-1; D remains ambiguous. Trimming cost V 2 bases and J 2 bases, with 12 bases left between them. The CDR3 has 15 residues. Germline V gene sequence: CDR1 MNHNY, CDR2 SVGAGI (reference sequence). In DNA, the CDR3 is TGTGCCAGCAGTTACCCAAATACACCAAACACTGAAGCTTTCTTT. Translating it yields CASSYPNTPNTEAFF.

In its sample, this clone was seen a few times. The chain links TRBV18 to TRBJ2-3, with 7 nucleotides matching TRBD2. Germline-derived CDR1 and CDR2 are KGHSH and LQKENI. The CDR3 contains 15 residues. The J segment lost 2 bases and the V segment lost 1 base, leaving 3 bases of the junction unmatched. Written as DNA, the CDR3 is TGTGCCAGCTCACCACGGGGGGGAAACACAGATACGCAGTATTTT. The encoded protein is CASSPRGGNTDTQYF.

Only a few counts were recorded for this clone. The genes are TRBV5-1 and TRBJ1-1; a possible D gene is TRBD1 (6 bases). V shed 0 bases and J shed 7 bases, with 13 bases lying between them. The CDR3 is 14 residues long. The germline V gene encodes CDR1 SGHRS and CDR2 YFSETQ. CDR3 bases: TGCGCCAGCAGCTTGGAACAGGGTATGTTTGAAGCTTTCTTT. Its protein product is CASSLEQGMFEAFF.

The CDR3 is CASSPRSAGRTDTQYF. Written as DNA, the CDR3 is TGTGCCAGCAGCCCCCGTTCGGCGGGGCGCACAGATACGCAGTATTTT. The rearrangement links TRBV13 to TRBJ2-3; TRBD2 might be the D (6 bases). V dropped 5 bases and J dropped 1 base, with 16 bases sitting between them. From germline, CDR1 is PRHDT and CDR2 FYEKMQ (reference sequence). The CDR3 runs to 16 residues. The full variable domain, in which reference TRBV13 and TRBJ2-3 provide the parts outside the CDR3, is AAGVIQSPRHLIKEKRETATLKCYPIPRHDTVYWYQQGPGQDPQFLISFYEKMQSDKGSIPDRFSAQQFSDYHSELNMSSLELGDSALYFCASSPRSAGRTDTQYFGPGTRLTVL.

This rearrangement joins TRBV5-4 to TRBJ2-5; 7 positions match TRBD2. The CDR3 has 14 residues. Germline CDR1 and CDR2: SGHNT and YYREEE (reference sequence). The J segment lost 0 bases and the V segment lost 3 bases, leaving 2 bases of the junction unmatched. CDR3 amino acids: CASSSGLDQETQYF. The CDR3 DNA follows: TGTGCCAGCAGCTCTGGACTAGACCAAGAGACCCAGTACTTC. The full variable domain, completed using reference TRBV5-4 and TRBJ2-5, is ETGVTQSPTHLIKTRGQQVTLRCSSQSGHNTVSWYQQALGQGPQFIFQYYREEENGRGNFPPRFSGLQFPNYSSELNVNALELDDSALYLCASSSGLDQETQYFGPGTRLLVL.

This rearrangement joins TRBV11-2 to TRBJ1-2; D gene ambiguous. Per the germline V gene, CDR1 is SGHAT and CDR2 is FQNNGV. The V end was cut by 1 base, the J end by 2 bases, with 11 bases between. CDR3 length: 15 amino acids. CDR3 protein: CASSLVSQRNYGYTF. The CDR3, as DNA: TGTGCCAGCAGCTTAGTAAGTCAGAGGAACTATGGCTACACCTTC.

This chain links TRBV29-1 with TRBJ2-1; 9 nucleotides agree with TRBD2. The CDR3 runs to 15 residues. V shed 3 bases, J shed 0 bases, and the junction held 3 bases outside the gene matches. CDR1 is SQVTM and CDR2 is ANQGSEA in the germline V gene. The CDR3 is CSVDLSGSSYNEQFF. The CDR3 DNA is TGCAGCGTTGACCTTAGCGGGAGCTCCTACAATGAGCAGTTCTTC.

The V call is TRBV27, the J call TRBJ2-6, with unresolved D. The CDR3 consists of 17 residues. Trimming removed 0 bases from V and 0 bases from J, with 9 bases in between. Germline values: CDR1 MNHEY, CDR2 SMNVEV (reference sequence). CDR3 protein: CASSLSQVGSGANVLTF. The DNA for the CDR3 is TGTGCCAGCAGTTTATCCCAGGTCGGCTCTGGGGCCAACGTCCTGACTTTC.

The V and J genes are TRBV10-2 and TRBJ1-5; D is undetermined. Trimming stripped 0 bases from V and 4 bases from J, with 7 bases between. The CDR3 has 14 residues. Germline loops: CDR1 WSHSY, CDR2 SAAADI. The CDR3 DNA follows: TGCGCCAGCAGTGAGTCAGGATCTAATCAGCCCCAGCATTTT. Translating gives CASSESGSNQPQHF.

The chain recombines TRBV2 with TRBJ1-1; no clear D gene. In germline, CDR1 is SNHLY, CDR2 FYNNEI. The ends were cut back, 1 base at V and 4 bases at J, with 10 bases in the middle. The CDR3 extends over 14 amino acids. The CDR3 bases are TGTGCCAGCAGTGAAGGGGATGAGGGCACTGAAGCTTTCTTT. This codes for CASSEGDEGTEAFF.